This T cell receptor (beta chain) was sequenced in a study of beta chain features in type 1 diabetes. Study-wide results and caveats: In all four CD4+ subsets, TCRB CDR3 length was significantly, moderately reduced in type 1 diabetes. A closer apparent resemblance between naive, central memory and Treg TCRB repertoires was seen in patients than in healthy donors.

Expressed TCRB transcripts were sequenced because the isolated RNA had all been reverse transcribed beforehand. Assay used: immunoSEQ multiplex PCR; TCRdb lists only in-frame clones, some missing. Of 100,000 to 150,000 clones listed, roughly 15% are singletons. This clone has at least ten counts. What it recognizes is unknown. The receptor was isolated from a man aged 25-45 years with type 1 diabetes. Specimen: central memory CD4+ T cells from blood.

The CDR3 nucleotides are TGTGCCAGCAACAGGGAGTACCAAGAGACCCAGTACTTC. This sequence encodes CASNREYQETQYF. This chain connects TRBV2 to TRBJ2-5; D is possibly TRBD1 (6 bases). The germline CDR1 and CDR2 sequences are SNHLY and FYNNEI. The CDR3 is 13 residues long. V was cut by 7 bases and J by 0 bases, with 9 bases left in between.